The present T cell receptor beta chain was sequenced within a study of neoadjuvant anti-PD-1 for oral cavity cancer. This CDR3 is built from 16 residues. CDR1 SEHNR and CDR2 FQNEAQ come from the germline V gene (reference sequence). Deletions cut 1 base from V and 4 bases from J, with 13 bases between. Most tumor samples had around 4.5 ug input DNA in two replicates. Clones were sequenced by immunoSEQ multiplex PCR, and TCRdb holds only the in-frame ones, with some missing. The sample carries about 7,200 clones, roughly 54% recorded once. This clone has a handful of counts. Its specificity is unknown. Whole-study findings and limits: Only three patients per response group were TCR-analyzed; validation needed. Higher pretreatment blood Treg/Th17 ratios correlated with higher pretreatment blood and lower post-treatment tumor TCRbeta clonality.

The input for sequencing was tumor tissue, taken before nivolumab (anti-PD-1) treatment. The gene calls are TRBV7-9 and TRBJ1-4; D is undetermined. The clonotype was recovered from a person aged 35-79 years with oral cavity squamous cell carcinoma. In DNA, the CDR3 is TGTGCCAGCAGCTTAGTCGCGGGGTACTTTAATGAAAAACTGTTTTTT. Encoded protein: CASSLVAGYFNEKLFF.